This T cell receptor (beta chain) was captured by sequencing in a study of blood T cells in healthy people across ages (dated by TCRdb to the mid-2010s). Regarding the research as a whole: In model experiments, roughly one uniquely barcoded TCR beta cDNA molecule per two T cells was captured by template switching. Using deep sequencing normalized with unique cDNA molecular identifiers, the study measured how TCR beta repertoire diversity changes with age. The donors were divided into four age groups: young (average around 15 years), middle-aged (approximately 39), aged (about 61) and long-lived (82). Donors of different ages were randomly distributed across sequencing lanes to avoid experimental bias. The study analyzed two additional independent replicas of 1 million unique cDNA reads from the same blood draw for two donors, one aged 18 to 30 and one aged 80 or older.

Systemically healthy Caucasian individuals from Russia, 35 to 50 in total and aged about 6 to 100 years, were included as donors. Each donor gave ten milliliters of peripheral blood, drawn into EDTA-treated Vacutainer tubes. PBMCs were isolated by Ficoll-Paque density-gradient centrifugation, with at least 6 million obtained per sample. Trizol reagent was used to extract total RNA from the PBMCs, yielding at least 6 micrograms per sample. The percentages of naive CD45RAhigh/CD27high T cells were determined by flow cytometry on a PBMC aliquot from every donor. A word on this clonotype: The target of this receptor is not known. The input lacks base qualities; no much larger clone sits a single base away.

The library relied on 5' RACE. Sequencing took place on an Illumina HiSeq 2500. A second about 7 to 12 cycle PCR used a sample-barcoded 5' primer and a J-beta primer mix. A unique molecular identifier was introduced onto each TCR beta cDNA molecule by a template-switch 5' adaptor carrying 12 random nucleotides. Each sample yielded at least 3 million CDR3-containing paired-end reads. The Mint cDNA synthesis kit, primed by a TRBC-specific oligonucleotide, was used to synthesize first-strand cDNA from all RNA. After uracil-DNA glycosylase treatment, a first 18-cycle PCR used universal primers M1SS and BC2_uni_R on all cDNA. In the source study's methods: Normalization of each sample was performed by random selection of 1 million high-quality reads, each carrying a distinct molecular identifier. Instead of being binned into consensus sequences, reads with shared molecular identifiers were discarded. CDR3 identification, clonotype clustering and error correction used MiTCR with a Q25 quality threshold and the strictest error-elimination algorithm. Lower-bound total TCR beta diversity was estimated with a nonparametric unseen species model using Euler transformation. The public sequencing data were trimmed at Q25 with fastp and processed into clonotypes with MiXCR by TCRdb, which kept only in-frame beta chains. Rows are unified per CDR3 protein, each entry keeping the most common DNA and genes. TCRdb's processing, not the study's, gives the V and J calls here. In this sample the table shows roughly 860,000 distinct CDR3 sequences, 60% to 80% of which occur a single time. The ten largest clones capture about a quarter of the sample.

General study outcomes and caveats: Compared with the aged group, the long-lived group had more naive CD4+ T cells, fewer expanded clones and increased TCR diversity, suggesting age selection. Observed TCR beta diversity per million T cells fell roughly linearly with age, and a significant reduction was already apparent by age around 44. There was a strong correlation between observed TCR beta diversity and the percentage of naive T cells measured by flow cytometry. The CMV infection status of donors was not known, potentially confounding age-related changes in expanded clonotypes. Estimates of total diversity based on one million sequenced T cells were considered lower bounds and underestimates. Bulk unsorted PBMC profiling prevented conclusive comparison of naive and antigen-experienced compartments.

The CDR3, from cysteine to phenylalanine, totals 15 residues. The kept DNA is CDR3 alone, 45 bases in frame from the first base. Relative to germline, V is 4 bases shorter and J is 0 bases shorter, with 14 bases between their ends. As encoded in the germline V gene, CDR1 is SGHRS while CDR2 is YFSETQ. The sample taken for sequencing was blood. The sequence came from a man aged 25-40 years in good health. In this chain, TRBV5-1 is recombined with TRBJ2-7; the D gene may be TRBD1 or TRBD2, since each aligns over 5 bases. The nucleotides are TGCGCCAGCAGCATGGGGGACGGCTACTCCTACGAGCAGTACTTC. It translates as CASSMGDGYSYEQYF.